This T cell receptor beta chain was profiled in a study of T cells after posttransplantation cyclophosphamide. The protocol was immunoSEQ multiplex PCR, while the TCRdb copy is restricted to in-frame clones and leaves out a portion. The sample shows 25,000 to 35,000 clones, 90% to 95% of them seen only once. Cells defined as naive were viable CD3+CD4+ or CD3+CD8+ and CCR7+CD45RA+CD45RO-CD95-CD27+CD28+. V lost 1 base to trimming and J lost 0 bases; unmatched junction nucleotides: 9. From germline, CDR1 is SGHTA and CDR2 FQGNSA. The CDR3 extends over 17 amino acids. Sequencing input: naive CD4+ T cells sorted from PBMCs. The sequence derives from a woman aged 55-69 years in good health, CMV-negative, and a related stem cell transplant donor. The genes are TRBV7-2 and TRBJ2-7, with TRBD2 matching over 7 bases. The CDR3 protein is CASSLVGGGRASYEQYF. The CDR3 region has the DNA TGTGCCAGCAGCTTAGTAGGTGGGGGGAGGGCCTCCTACGAGCAGTACTTC. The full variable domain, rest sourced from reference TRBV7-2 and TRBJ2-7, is GAGVSQSPSNKVTEKGKDVELRCDPISGHTALYWYRQSLGQGLEFLIYFQGNSAPDKSGLPSDRFSAERTGGSVSTLTIQRTQQEDSAVYLCASSLVGGGRASYEQYFGPGTRLTVT.